One TCR beta chain is described in this entry. Enrolled during active infection, Seattle patients were then followed longitudinally. This sample was included in a study of blood T cell repertoires in COVID-19. Across the study: Researchers got acute and convalescent COVID-19 samples from the United States, Italy and Spain. Nucleic acid was either cDNA or gDNA, and it came from T cells, B-cell-depleted T cells, or PBMCs.

In the study's own analysis: Amplified reference gene primers provided the basis for estimating nucleated cell counts. Sequenced by immunoSEQ multiplex PCR; TCRdb stores in-frame clones only, minus some. V and J calls and clone size come straight from that table; D and trimming were deduced from the DNA. This table has roughly 230,000 clones, roughly 91% appearing once. CDR1 and CDR2 (germline): MNHEY, SVGAGI. There are 15 residues in the CDR3. Trimming removed 5 bases from V and 2 bases from J, with 12 bases in between. The clonotype originates from a man aged 25 to 40 with COVID-19, enrolled during active disease. The V and J genes are TRBV6-5 and TRBJ2-2; no reliable D call. Sample: peripheral blood. CDR3 DNA sequence: TGTGCCAGCAGTCTTCGAAACAGTAACACCGGGGAGCTGTTTTTT. Translated, it gives CASSLRNSNTGELFF.